This TCR beta chain was captured by sequencing in a study of T cells after yellow fever vaccination. About the research overall: It was SMART-Seq v4 Ultra Low Input that prepared the fractions with low cell numbers.

Whole-study results and caveats: Most primary-vaccination clones reappeared after the booster (approximately 95% CD4, 75% to 90% CD8).

The CDR3 extends over 13 amino acids. V gave up 7 bases and J gave up 6 bases; unmatched junction bases: 6. Germline V gene lookup returns CDR1 SNHLY and CDR2 FYNNEI. Researchers made TCR cDNA using 5'RACE template switching, and this step added a universal primer site and UMIs. In TCRdb, the 5' RACE reads were re-called with MiXCR into one record per CDR3 protein. Among hundreds of thousands of distinct CDR3 sequences listed, under 14% were seen once. The sample holds a few counts of this clonotype. Its antigen is not known. This chain connects TRBV2 to TRBJ1-5; 7 positions agree with TRBD1. The starting material was PBMCs, obtained on the day of the first yellow fever vaccination. The receptor was derived from a man aged 18 to 29 who received the YFV17D yellow fever vaccine. The CDR3 DNA reads TGTGCCAGCATGAGACAGGGTGGTCAGCCCCAGCATTTT. Its translation is CASMRQGGQPQHF.